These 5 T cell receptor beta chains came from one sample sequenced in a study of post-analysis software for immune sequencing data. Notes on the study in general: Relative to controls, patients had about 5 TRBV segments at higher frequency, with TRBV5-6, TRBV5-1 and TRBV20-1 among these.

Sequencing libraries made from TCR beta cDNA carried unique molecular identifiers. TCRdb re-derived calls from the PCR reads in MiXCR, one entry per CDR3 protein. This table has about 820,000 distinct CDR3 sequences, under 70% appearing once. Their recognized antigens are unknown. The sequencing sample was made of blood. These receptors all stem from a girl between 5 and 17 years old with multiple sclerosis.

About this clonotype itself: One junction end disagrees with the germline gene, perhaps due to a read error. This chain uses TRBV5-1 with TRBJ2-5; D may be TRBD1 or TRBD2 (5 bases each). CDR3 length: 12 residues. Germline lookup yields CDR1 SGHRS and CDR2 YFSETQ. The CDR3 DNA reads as TGTGCCAGCAGTTTGGGGACGGAGACCCAGTACTTC. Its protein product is CASSLGTETQYF.

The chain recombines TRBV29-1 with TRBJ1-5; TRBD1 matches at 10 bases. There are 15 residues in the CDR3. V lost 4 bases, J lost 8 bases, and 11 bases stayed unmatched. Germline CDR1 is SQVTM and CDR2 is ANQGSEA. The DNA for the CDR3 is TGCAGCGTTGCCAGGGGACAGGGGAGCGATGAGCCCCAGCATTTT. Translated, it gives CSVARGQGSDEPQHF.

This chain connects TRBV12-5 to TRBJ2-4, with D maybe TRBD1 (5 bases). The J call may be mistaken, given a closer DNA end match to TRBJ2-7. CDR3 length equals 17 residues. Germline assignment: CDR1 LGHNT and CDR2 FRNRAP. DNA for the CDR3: TGTGCTAGTGGTTCCTGGGGTGGGGCGCTGTTTTCCTACGAGCAGTACTTC. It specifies CASGSWGGALFSYEQYF.

This chain's CDR3 is CAISEWTGTLRVQYF. CDR3 nucleotides: TGTGCCATCAGTGAGTGGACAGGGACCCTACGAGTGCAGTACTTC. The rearrangement uses TRBV10-3 and TRBJ2-7; TRBD1 matches at 8 bases. V lost 1 base, J lost 9 bases, and 11 bases stayed unmatched. CDR1 and CDR2 (germline): ENHRY, SYGVKD. The CDR3 loop spans 15 amino acids.

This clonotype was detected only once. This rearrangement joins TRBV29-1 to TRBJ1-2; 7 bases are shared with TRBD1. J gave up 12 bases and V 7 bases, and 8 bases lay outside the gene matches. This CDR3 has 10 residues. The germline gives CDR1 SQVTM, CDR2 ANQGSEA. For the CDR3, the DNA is TGCAGCGGCGACAGGGTTAGCCACACCTTC. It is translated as CSGDRVSHTF.